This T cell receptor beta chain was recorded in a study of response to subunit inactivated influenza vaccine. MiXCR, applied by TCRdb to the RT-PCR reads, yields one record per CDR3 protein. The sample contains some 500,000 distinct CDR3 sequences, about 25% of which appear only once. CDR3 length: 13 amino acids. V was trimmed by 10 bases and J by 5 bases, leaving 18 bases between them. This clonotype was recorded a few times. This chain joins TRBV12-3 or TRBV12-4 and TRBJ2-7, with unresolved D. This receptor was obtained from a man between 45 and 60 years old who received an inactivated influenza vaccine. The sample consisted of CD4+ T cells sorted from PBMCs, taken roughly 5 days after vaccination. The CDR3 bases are TGTGCCACCAAATCGGGCCCCACGAACGAGCAGTACTTC. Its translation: CATKSGPTNEQYF.